The rows below give T cell receptor beta chains drawn from one sample of a study of blood T cell repertoires in COVID-19. Clones were read by immunoSEQ multiplex PCR, and TCRdb kept only the in-frame ones, dropping some. The repertoire holds about 230,000 clones, about four fifths seen once, with around 7.5% in the top ten. The source material was peripheral blood. All receptors derive from an elderly woman with COVID-19, enrolled during active disease. The CDR3 runs from the conserved cysteine through the conserved F or W. D genes are given only for firm matches. Some rows have no size entry. The others give once, few or many, or a class for an expanded clone.

D gene | J gene | clone size | V gene | CDR3 protein | CDR3 DNA
. | TRBJ1-1 | . | TRBV10-3 | CAISEGRGEAFF | TGTGCCATCAGTGAAGGACGGGGGGAAGCTTTCTTT
TRBD2 | TRBJ2-5 | . | TRBV19 | CASSTRLAGEETQYF | TGTGCCAGTAGTACACGACTAGCGGGAGAAGAGACCCAGTACTTC
TRBD1 | TRBJ1-6 | . | TRBV12-5 | CASGLGQGGTNSPLHF | TGTGCTAGTGGTTTGGGACAAGGGGGCACGAATTCACCCCTCCACTTT
TRBD1 | TRBJ1-4 | . | TRBV7-2 | CASSADRGVTNEKLFF | TGTGCCAGCAGCGCGGACAGGGGTGTTACTAATGAAAAACTGTTTTTT
TRBD2 | TRBJ2-1 | . | TRBV3-1/TRBV3-2 | CASSHTSGGRYNEQFF | TGTGCCAGCAGCCACACTAGCGGGGGGCGATACAATGAGCAGTTCTTC
TRBD2 | TRBJ2-1 | . | TRBV5-1 | CASSLDLAGGNEQFF | TGCGCCAGCAGCTTGGATTTAGCGGGAGGGAATGAGCAGTTCTTC
. | TRBJ1-6 | . | TRBV11-2 | CASSNPRDSSPLHF | TGTGCCAGCAGCAACCCCAGGGATAGCTCACCCCTCCACTTT
. | TRBJ1-2 | . | TRBV5-4 | CASSLVRGENYGYTF | TGTGCCAGCAGCTTGGTGCGGGGCGAGAACTATGGCTACACCTTC
TRBD2 | TRBJ2-1 | . | TRBV6-1 | CASSTPGLAGPEQFF | TGTGCCAGCAGTACTCCGGGACTAGCGGGGCCTGAGCAGTTCTTC
TRBD1 | TRBJ1-1 | . | TRBV10-3 | CAIRSGGTEAFF | TGTGCCATCAGATCAGGGGGCACTGAAGCTTTCTTT
TRBD2 | TRBJ2-1 | . | TRBV9 | CASSVEELAGRNEQFF | TGTGCCAGCAGCGTAGAGGAACTAGCGGGACGGAATGAGCAGTTCTTC
. | TRBJ1-5 | . | TRBV5-6 | CASSPGPEEYQPQHF | TGTGCCAGCAGCCCAGGACCGGAGGAGTATCAGCCCCAGCATTTT
. | TRBJ1-5 | . | TRBV5-1 | CASSSEGGNQPQHF | TGCGCCAGCAGCTCTGAGGGGGGCAATCAGCCCCAGCATTTT
. | TRBJ1-3 | . | TRBV3-1/TRBV3-2 | CASSQVSRGYTIYF | TGTGCCAGCAGCCAAGTCTCCAGGGGTTACACCATATATTTT
TRBD2 | TRBJ2-3 | . | TRBV5-1 | CASSLRRGGTDTQYF | TGCGCCAGCAGCTTGAGGCGGGGGGGCACAGATACGCAGTATTTT
. | TRBJ1-6 | . | TRBV5-4 | CASSVGQSIPLHF | TGTGCCAGCAGCGTTGGACAGTCCATTCCCCTCCACTTT
. | TRBJ1-1 | . | TRBV7-2 | CASSSQTGLNTEAFF | TGTGCCAGCAGCTCCCAGACAGGTCTGAACACTGAAGCTTTCTTT
TRBD1 | TRBJ1-2 | . | TRBV19 | CASRDDRGLNYGYTF | TGTGCCAGTAGGGACGACAGGGGGTTAAACTATGGCTACACCTTC
. | TRBJ2-5 | . | TRBV6-5 | CASSPSGSQLETQYF | TGTGCCAGCAGTCCTTCCGGGTCTCAGCTAGAGACCCAGTACTTC
TRBD1 | TRBJ2-1 | few | TRBV10-3 | CAISESGTGSSYNEQFF | TGTGCCATCAGTGAGTCAGGGACAGGGAGCTCCTACAATGAGCAGTTCTTC
. | TRBJ2-1 | . | TRBV6-5 | CASLTVLQSEQFF | TGTGCCAGTCTCACGGTCCTCCAATCGGAGCAGTTCTTC
. | TRBJ1-4 | . | TRBV4-1 | CASSQDRDFNEKLFF | TGCGCCAGCAGCCAAGATAGGGACTTTAATGAAAAACTGTTTTTT
. | TRBJ2-7 | . | TRBV5-1 | CASSLAGVPSTYEQYF | TGCGCCAGCAGCTTGGCGGGGGTTCCTTCTACCTACGAGCAGTACTTC
. | TRBJ1-5 | . | TRBV30 | CAWSGKGVGNQPQHF | TGTGCCTGGAGTGGGAAGGGAGTGGGCAATCAGCCCCAGCATTTT
. | TRBJ2-3 | once | TRBV24-1 | CATSVMTGGGDTQYF | TGTGCCACCAGTGTCATGACAGGAGGAGGAGATACGCAGTATTTT
. | TRBJ2-7 | . | TRBV3-1/TRBV3-2 | CASTYLGGEQYF | TGTGCCAGCACGTATCTGGGGGGTGAGCAGTACTTC
TRBD2 | TRBJ2-1 | . | TRBV5-4 | CASSPGGVGEQFF | TGTGCCAGCAGCCCCGGGGGGGTAGGTGAGCAGTTCTTC
TRBD2 | TRBJ2-3 | . | TRBV6-2/TRBV6-3 | CASSYRAGVDTDTQYF | TGTGCCAGCAGTTACAGAGCGGGGGTCGATACAGATACGCAGTATTTT
TRBD2 | TRBJ2-7 | . | TRBV5-1 | CASSPLERGIYEQYF | TGCGCCAGCAGCCCCCTCGAGCGGGGTATCTACGAGCAGTACTTC
TRBD1 | TRBJ1-4 | . | TRBV4-1 | CASSQMTGGENEKLFF | TGCGCCAGCAGCCAGATGACAGGGGGCGAAAATGAAAAACTGTTTTTT
TRBD1 | TRBJ1-6 | few | TRBV5-1 | CASSLGDRSSPLHF | TGCGCCAGCAGCCTTGGGGACAGAAGTTCACCCCTCCACTTT
. | TRBJ1-2 | few | TRBV28 | CASSFHGQPSYTF | TGTGCCAGCAGTTTTCATGGACAGCCAAGCTACACCTTC
. | TRBJ1-3 | . | TRBV28 | CATVTATGNTIYF | TGTGCCACCGTGACAGCTACTGGAAACACCATATATTTT
. | TRBJ2-1 | . | TRBV10-2 | CASRFKGDNEQFF | TGCGCCAGCAGATTTAAGGGGGACAATGAGCAGTTCTTC
. | TRBJ1-2 | few | TRBV19 | CASKVTADNYGYTF | TGTGCCAGTAAGGTAACAGCCGATAACTATGGCTACACCTTC
. | TRBJ1-2 | . | TRBV29-1 | CSAGPGPNYGYTF | TGCAGCGCGGGCCCAGGGCCTAACTATGGCTACACCTTC
TRBD2 | TRBJ2-3 | . | TRBV5-1 | CASSSSGGPTDTQYF | TGCGCCAGCAGCTCTAGCGGGGGGCCCACAGATACGCAGTATTTT
. | TRBJ2-2 | . | TRBV5-6 | CASSFNRNTGELFF | TGTGCCAGCAGCTTTAACAGGAACACCGGGGAGCTGTTTTTT
. | TRBJ1-1 | . | TRBV6-5 | CASSRQVWDTEAFF | TGTGCCAGCAGTCGACAGGTGTGGGACACTGAAGCTTTCTTT
TRBD2 | TRBJ2-2 | . | TRBV4-2 | CASSQDIAGVAGELFF | TGTGCCAGCAGCCAAGATATAGCGGGAGTGGCCGGGGAGCTGTTTTTT
. | TRBJ1-1 | . | TRBV30 | CAGALLPRGTEAFF | TGTGCCGGCGCTCTTCTTCCTCGGGGGACTGAAGCTTTCTTT
TRBD2 | TRBJ2-1 | . | TRBV2 | CASRMWRGGYNEQFF | TGTGCCAGTCGGATGTGGCGGGGGGGCTACAATGAGCAGTTCTTC
. | TRBJ1-4 | . | TRBV18 | CASSPLTGPGGKLFF | TGTGCCAGCTCACCATTAACAGGCCCTGGCGGAAAACTGTTTTTT
. | TRBJ1-5 | . | TRBV5-1 | CASSLETPDQPQHF | TGCGCCAGCAGCTTGGAGACACCTGATCAGCCCCAGCATTTT
. | TRBJ1-2 | . | TRBV11-2 | CASRLSGRVSGGYTF | TGTGCCAGCAGGTTATCGGGGAGGGTCAGTGGAGGCTACACCTTC
. | TRBJ1-2 | . | TRBV11-2 | CASSFTPGGASYGYTF | TGTGCCAGCAGTTTTACCCCGGGGGGCGCGTCGTATGGCTACACCTTC
. | TRBJ1-2 | . | TRBV2 | CASRERQLGYTF | TGTGCCAGCAGAGAACGACAGCTTGGCTACACCTTC
TRBD1 | TRBJ2-5 | few | TRBV2 | CASTGQGARETQYF | TGTGCCAGCACGGGACAGGGGGCGCGAGAGACCCAGTACTTC
. | TRBJ1-3 | few | TRBV11-2 | CASSLDAGDTIYF | TGTGCCAGCAGCTTAGATGCCGGGGACACCATATATTTT
TRBD1 | TRBJ2-3 | . | TRBV7-7 | CASSITGGDTQYF | TGTGCTAGCAGCATAACAGGGGGCGATACGCAGTATTTT
. | TRBJ2-1 | few | TRBV10-2 | CATQGGSYNEQFF | TGCGCCACACAGGGAGGGTCCTACAATGAGCAGTTCTTC
TRBD1 | TRBJ1-2 | once | TRBV19 | CASSIPGQGYGYTF | TGTGCCAGTAGTATCCCCGGACAGGGCTATGGCTACACCTTC
TRBD2 | TRBJ2-3 | . | TRBV13 | CASSQGPRETQYF | TGTGCCAGCAGTCAGGGCCCGCGGGAGACGCAGTATTTT